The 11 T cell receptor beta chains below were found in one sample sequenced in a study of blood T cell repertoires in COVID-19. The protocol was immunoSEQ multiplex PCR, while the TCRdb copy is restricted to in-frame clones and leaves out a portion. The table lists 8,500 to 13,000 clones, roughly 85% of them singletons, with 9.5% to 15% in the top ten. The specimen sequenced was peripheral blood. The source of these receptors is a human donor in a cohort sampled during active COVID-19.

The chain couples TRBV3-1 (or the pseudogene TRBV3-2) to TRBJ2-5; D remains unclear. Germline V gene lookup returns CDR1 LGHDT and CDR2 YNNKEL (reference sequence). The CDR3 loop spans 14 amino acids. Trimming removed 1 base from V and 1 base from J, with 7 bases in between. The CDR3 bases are TGTGCCAGCAGCCAAGGGGCCGTCCAAGAGACCCAGTACTTC. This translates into CASSQGAVQETQYF.

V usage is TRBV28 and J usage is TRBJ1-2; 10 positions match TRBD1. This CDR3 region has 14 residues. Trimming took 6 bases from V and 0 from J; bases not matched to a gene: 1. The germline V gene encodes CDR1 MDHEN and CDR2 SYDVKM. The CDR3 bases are TGTGCCAGCAGGGGACAGGGGACTAACTATGGCTACACCTTC. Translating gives CASRGQGTNYGYTF.

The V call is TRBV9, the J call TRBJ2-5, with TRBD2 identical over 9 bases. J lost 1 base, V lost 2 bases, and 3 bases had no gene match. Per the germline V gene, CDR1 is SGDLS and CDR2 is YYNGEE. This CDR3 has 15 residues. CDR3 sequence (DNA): TGTGCCAGCAGCGTTAGCGGGAGTTCCCAAGAGACCCAGTACTTC. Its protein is CASSVSGSSQETQYF.

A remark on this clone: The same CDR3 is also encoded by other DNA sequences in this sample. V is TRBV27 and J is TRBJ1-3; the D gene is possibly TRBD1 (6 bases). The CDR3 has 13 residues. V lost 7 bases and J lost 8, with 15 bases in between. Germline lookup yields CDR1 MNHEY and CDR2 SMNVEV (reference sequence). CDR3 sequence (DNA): TGTGCCAGCAAAAGGGGAGGGGGGGACACCATATATTTT. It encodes CASKRGGGDTIYF.

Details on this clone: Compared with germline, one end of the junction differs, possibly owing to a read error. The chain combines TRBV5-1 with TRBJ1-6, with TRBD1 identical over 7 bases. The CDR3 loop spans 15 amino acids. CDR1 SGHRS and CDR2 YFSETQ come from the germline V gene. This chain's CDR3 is CASSSPDRNKSPLHF. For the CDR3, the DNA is TGCGCCAGCAGCTCGCCGGACAGGAATAAGTCACCCCTCCACTTT.

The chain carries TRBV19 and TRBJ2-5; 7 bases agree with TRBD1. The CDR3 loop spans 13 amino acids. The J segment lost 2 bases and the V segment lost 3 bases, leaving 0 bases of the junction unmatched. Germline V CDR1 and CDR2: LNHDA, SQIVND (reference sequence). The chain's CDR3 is CASSMGQQETQYF. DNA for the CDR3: TGTGCCAGTAGTATGGGACAGCAAGAGACCCAGTACTTC.

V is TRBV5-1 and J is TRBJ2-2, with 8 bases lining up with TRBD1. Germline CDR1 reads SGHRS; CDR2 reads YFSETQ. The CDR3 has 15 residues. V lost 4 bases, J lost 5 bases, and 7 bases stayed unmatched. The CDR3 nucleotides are TGCGCCAGCAGCCACGACAGGGGACGGACCGGGGAGCTGTTTTTT. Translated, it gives CASSHDRGRTGELFF. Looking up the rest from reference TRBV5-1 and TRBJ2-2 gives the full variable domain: KAGVTQTPRYLIKTRGQQVTLSCSPISGHRSVSWYQQTPGQGLQFLFEYFSETQRNKGNFPGRFSGRQFSNSRSEMNVSTLELGDSALYLCASSHDRGRTGELFFGEGSRLTVL.

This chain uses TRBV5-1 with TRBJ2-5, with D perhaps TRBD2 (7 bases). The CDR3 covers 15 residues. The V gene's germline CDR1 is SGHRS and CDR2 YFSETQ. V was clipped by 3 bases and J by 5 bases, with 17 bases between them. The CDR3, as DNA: TGCGCCAGCAGCTCCTACTGGGGGGGCCGGGAGACCCAGTACTTC. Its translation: CASSSYWGGRETQYF.

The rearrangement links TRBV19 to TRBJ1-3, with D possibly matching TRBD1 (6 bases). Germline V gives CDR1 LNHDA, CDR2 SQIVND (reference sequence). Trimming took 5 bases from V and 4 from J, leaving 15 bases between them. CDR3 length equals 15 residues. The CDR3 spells CASSADRSSGNTIYF. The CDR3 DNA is TGTGCCAGTAGTGCCGACAGGTCTTCAGGAAACACCATATATTTT.

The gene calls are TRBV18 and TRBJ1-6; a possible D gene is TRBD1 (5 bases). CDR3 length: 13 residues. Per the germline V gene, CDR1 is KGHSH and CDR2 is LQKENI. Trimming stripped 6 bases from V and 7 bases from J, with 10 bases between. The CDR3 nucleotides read TGTGCCAGCTCGCAGGGCCTGAATTCACCCCTCCACTTT. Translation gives CASSQGLNSPLHF.

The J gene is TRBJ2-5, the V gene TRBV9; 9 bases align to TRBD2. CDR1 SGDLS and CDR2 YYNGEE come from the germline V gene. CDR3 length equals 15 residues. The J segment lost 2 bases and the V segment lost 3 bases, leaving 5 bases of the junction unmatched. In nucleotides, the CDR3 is TGTGCCAGCAGCGGGCGGGGGGGGAGACAAGAGACCCAGTACTTC. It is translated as CASSGRGGRQETQYF. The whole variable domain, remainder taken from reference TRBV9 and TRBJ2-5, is DSGVTQTPKHLITATGQRVTLRCSPRSGDLSVYWYQQSLDQGLQFLIQYYNGEERAKGNILERFSAQQFPDLHSELNLSSLELGDSALYFCASSGRGGRQETQYFGPGTRLLVL.